The clone carrying this TCR beta chain showed up just once. Antigen: not known. In the PCR, 60 Vbeta and 13 Jbeta primers were used. TCRdb's table, derived via immunoSEQ multiplex PCR, lists solely in-frame clones and lacks some. The sample has about 280,000 clones, 70% to 90% seen once. The data were taken from a study of cytomegalovirus exposure and HLA in healthy donors. Whole-study results and caveats: When analyzed later, a missense DCLRE1C variant was found to be linked to TCR beta V- and J-gene trimming.

Regarding donors, all were healthy bone marrow donors. Although they were nominally healthy when sampled, donors likely had unrecorded immune exposures. This receptor was obtained from a woman aged 18-29 years in good health and CMV-seronegative. The source material was PBMCs.

The CDR3, as DNA: TGTGCCAGCAGTTCCTGGGCGGGGGACAGGGCAGGAGAGCAGTACTTC. Protein: CASSSWAGDRAGEQYF. The chain couples TRBV27 to TRBJ2-7; 9 bases agree with TRBD1. The CDR3 sequence is 16 residues long. The J segment lost 7 bases and the V segment lost 4 bases, leaving 14 bases of the junction unmatched. CDR1 is MNHEY and CDR2 is SMNVEV in the germline V gene (reference sequence).